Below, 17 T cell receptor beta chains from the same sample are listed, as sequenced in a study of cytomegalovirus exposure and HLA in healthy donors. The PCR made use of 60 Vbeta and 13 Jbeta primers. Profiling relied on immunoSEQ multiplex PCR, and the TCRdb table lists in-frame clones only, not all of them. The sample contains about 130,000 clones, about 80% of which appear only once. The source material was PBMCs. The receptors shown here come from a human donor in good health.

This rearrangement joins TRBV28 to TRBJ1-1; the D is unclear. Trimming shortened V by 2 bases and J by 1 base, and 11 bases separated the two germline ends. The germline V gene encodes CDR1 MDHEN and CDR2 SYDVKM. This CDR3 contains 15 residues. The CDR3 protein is CASSLTRIENTEAFF. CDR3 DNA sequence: TGTGCCAGCAGTTTAACACGCATTGAGAACACTGAAGCTTTCTTT.

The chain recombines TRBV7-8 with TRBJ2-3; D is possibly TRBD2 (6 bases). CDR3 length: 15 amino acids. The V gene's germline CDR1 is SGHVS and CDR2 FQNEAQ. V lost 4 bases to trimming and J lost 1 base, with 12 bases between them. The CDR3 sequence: CASSSGAYGTDTQYF. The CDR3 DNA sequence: TGTGCCAGCAGCTCGGGAGCCTACGGCACAGATACGCAGTATTTT.

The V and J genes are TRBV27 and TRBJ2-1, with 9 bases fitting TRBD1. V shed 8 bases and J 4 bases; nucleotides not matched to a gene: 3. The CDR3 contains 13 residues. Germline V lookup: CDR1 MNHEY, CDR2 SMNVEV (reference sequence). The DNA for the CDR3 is TGTGCCAGCCGGACAGGGGTTTACAATGAGCAGTTCTTC. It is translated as CASRTGVYNEQFF.

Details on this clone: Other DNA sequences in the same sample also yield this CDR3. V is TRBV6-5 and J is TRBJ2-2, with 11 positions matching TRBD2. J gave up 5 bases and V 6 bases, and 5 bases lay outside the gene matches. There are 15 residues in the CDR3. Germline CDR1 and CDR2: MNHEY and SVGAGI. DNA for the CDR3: TGTGCCAGCAGATCCGGGACTAGCGGTACCGGGGAGCTGTTTTTT. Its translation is CASRSGTSGTGELFF.

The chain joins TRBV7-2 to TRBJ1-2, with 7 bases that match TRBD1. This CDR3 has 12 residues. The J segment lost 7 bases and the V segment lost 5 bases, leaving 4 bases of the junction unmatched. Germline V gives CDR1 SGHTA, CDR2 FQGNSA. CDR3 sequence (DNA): TGTGCCAGCAGCCCAAGGGGGCTTGGCTACACCTTC. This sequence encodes CASSPRGLGYTF.

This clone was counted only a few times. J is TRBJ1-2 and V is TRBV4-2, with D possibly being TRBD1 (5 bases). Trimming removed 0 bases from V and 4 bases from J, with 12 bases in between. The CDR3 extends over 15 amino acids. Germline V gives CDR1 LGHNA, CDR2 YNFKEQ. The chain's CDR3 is CASSQELGPGYGYTF. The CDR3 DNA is TGTGCCAGCAGCCAAGAATTGGGGCCGGGCTATGGCTACACCTTC.

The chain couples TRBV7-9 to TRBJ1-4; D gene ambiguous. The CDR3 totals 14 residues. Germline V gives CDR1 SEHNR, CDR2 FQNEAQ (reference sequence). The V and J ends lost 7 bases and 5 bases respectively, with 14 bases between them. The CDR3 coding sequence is TGTGCCAGCACCACACAGAGAATGAATGAAAAACTGTTTTTT. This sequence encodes CASTTQRMNEKLFF.

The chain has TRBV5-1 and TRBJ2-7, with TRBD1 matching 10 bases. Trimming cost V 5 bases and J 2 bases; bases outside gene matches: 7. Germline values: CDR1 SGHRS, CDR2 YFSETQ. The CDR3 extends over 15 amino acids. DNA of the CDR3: TGCGCCAGCAGTAGGACGGGACAGGGGCCCTACGAGCAGTACTTC. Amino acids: CASSRTGQGPYEQYF.

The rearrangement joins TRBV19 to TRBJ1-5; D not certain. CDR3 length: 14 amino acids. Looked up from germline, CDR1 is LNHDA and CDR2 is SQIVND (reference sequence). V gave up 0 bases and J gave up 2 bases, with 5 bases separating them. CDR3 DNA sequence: TGTGCCAGTAGTATAGATCGTCGCAATCAGCCCCAGCATTTT. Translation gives CASSIDRRNQPQHF.

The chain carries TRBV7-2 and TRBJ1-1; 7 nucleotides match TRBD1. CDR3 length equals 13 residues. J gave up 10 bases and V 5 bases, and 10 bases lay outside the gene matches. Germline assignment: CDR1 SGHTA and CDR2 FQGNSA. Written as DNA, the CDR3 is TGTGCCAGCAGCGAGACAAACAGGGGTTCAGCTTTCTTT. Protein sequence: CASSETNRGSAFF.

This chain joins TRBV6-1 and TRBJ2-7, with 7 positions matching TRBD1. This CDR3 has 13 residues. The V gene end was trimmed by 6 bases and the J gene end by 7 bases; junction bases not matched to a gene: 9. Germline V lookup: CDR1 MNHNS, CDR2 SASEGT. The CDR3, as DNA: TGTGCCAGCAGCCGGGACAGATTACGAGAGCAGTACTTC. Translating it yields CASSRDRLREQYF.

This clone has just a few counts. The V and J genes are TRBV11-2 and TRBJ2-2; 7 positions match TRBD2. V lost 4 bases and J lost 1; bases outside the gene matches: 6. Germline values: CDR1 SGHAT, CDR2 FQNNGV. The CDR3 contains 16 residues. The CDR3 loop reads CASSSRPGGNTGELFF. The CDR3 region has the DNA TGTGCCAGCAGCTCCCGCCCGGGGGGGAACACCGGGGAGCTGTTTTTT. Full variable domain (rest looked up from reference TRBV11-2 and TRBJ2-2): EAGVAQSPRYKIIEKRQSVAFWCNPISGHATLYWYQQILGQGPKLLIQFQNNGVVDDSQLPKDRFSAERLKGVDSTLKIQPAKLEDSAVYLCASSSRPGGNTGELFFGEGSRLTVL.

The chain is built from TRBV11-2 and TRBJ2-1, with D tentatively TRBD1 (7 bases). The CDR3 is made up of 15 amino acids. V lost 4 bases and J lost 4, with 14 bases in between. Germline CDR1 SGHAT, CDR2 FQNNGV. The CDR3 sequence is CASSSPSGGYNEQFF. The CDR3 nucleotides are TGTGCCAGCAGCTCCCCCTCAGGGGGGTACAATGAGCAGTTCTTC.

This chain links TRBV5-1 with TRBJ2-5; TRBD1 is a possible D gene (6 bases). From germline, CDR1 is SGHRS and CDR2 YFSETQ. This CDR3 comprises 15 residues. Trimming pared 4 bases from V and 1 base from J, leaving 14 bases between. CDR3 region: CASSTGHPGQETQYF. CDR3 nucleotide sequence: TGCGCCAGCAGCACGGGACACCCTGGCCAAGAGACCCAGTACTTC.

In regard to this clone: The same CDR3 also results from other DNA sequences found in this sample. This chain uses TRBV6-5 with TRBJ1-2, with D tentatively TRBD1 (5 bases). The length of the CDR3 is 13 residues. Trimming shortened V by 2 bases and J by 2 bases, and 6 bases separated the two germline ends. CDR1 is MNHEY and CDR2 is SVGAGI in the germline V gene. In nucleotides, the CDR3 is TGTGCCAGCAGTTACAGGACAAACTATGGCTACACCTTC. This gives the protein CASSYRTNYGYTF.

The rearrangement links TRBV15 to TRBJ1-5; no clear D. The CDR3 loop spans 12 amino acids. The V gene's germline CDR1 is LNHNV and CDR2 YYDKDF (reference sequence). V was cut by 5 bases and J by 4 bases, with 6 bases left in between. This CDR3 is CATSATNQPQHF. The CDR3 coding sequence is TGTGCCACCAGCGCGACAAATCAGCCCCAGCATTTT. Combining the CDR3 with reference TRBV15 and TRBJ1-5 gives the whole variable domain DAMVIQNPRYQVTQFGKPVTLSCSQTLNHNVMYWYQQKSSQAPKLLFHYYDKDFNNEADTPDNFQSRRPNTSFCFLDIRSPGLGDTAMYLCATSATNQPQHFGDGTRLSIL.

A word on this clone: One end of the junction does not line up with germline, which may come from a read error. CDR3 region: CASSFRGSLPRF. As DNA, the CDR3 is TGTGCCAGCAGTTTCAGGGGCTCATTACCCCGATTC. The chain combines TRBV28 with TRBJ2-7; maybe TRBD1 (6 bases). The CDR3 runs 12 residues. The germline V gene encodes CDR1 MDHEN and CDR2 SYDVKM.